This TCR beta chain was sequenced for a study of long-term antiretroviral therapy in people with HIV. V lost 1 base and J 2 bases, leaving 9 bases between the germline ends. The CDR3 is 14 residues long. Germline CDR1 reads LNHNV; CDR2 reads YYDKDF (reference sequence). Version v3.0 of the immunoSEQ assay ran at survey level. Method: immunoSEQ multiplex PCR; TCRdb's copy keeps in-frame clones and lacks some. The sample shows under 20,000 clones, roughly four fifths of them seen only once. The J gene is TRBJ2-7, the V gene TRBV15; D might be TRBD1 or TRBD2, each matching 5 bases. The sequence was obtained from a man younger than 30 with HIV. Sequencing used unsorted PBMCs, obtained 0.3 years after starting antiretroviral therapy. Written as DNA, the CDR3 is TGTGCCACCAGCAGAGGTTGGGGGACCTACGAGCAGTACGTC. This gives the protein CATSRGWGTYEQYV.